This section outlines one TCR beta chain sequence together with its context. In this sample, this clonotype turned up a few times. Its antigen remains unidentified. Within one base of it there is no much larger clone, and no base qualities were kept. The library was obtained by 5' RACE. TCRdb names Illumina HiSeq 2500 as the instrument used. A second PCR of about 7 to 12 cycles was performed with a sample-barcoded 5' primer and a J-beta primer mix. A template-switch 5' adaptor carrying 12 random nucleotides introduced a unique molecular identifier onto each TCR beta cDNA molecule. Each sample yielded at least 2.5 million CDR3-containing paired-end reads. All of the RNA was converted into first-strand cDNA using the Mint cDNA synthesis kit, with a TRBC-specific oligonucleotide serving as the primer. Following uracil-DNA glycosylase treatment, all cDNA underwent a first 18-cycle PCR with the universal primers M1SS and BC2_uni_R. The authors' pipeline ran thus. For normalization, 1 million high-quality reads, each with a distinct molecular identifier, were randomly selected from each sample. Reads sharing molecular identifiers were discarded rather than binned into consensus sequences. CDR3 identification, clonotype clustering and error correction used MiTCR with a Q25 quality threshold and the strictest error-elimination algorithm. A nonparametric unseen species model with Euler transformation was used to estimate lower-bound total TCR beta diversity. The public sequencing data were trimmed at Q25 with fastp and processed into clonotypes with MiXCR by TCRdb, which kept only in-frame beta chains. Entries are consolidated by CDR3 protein sequence, retaining the most common genes and DNA. The V and J calls were not made by the authors but by TCRdb's processing. The sample records 450,000 to 600,000 distinct CDR3 sequences, about a quarter of which are singletons. The ten largest clones add up to 3.6% of the sample.

The record originates from a study of blood T cells in healthy people across ages (dated by TCRdb to the mid-2010s). Context from the whole study: In model experiments, template switching captured roughly one uniquely barcoded TCR beta cDNA molecule for every two T cells. Age-related changes in TCR beta repertoire diversity were measured in the study by deep sequencing normalized with unique cDNA molecular identifiers. The donors were divided into four age groups: young (average approximately 17 years), middle-aged (about 39), aged (roughly 60) and long-lived (around 80). For two donors (one aged 18 to 30 and one aged 80 or older), the study analyzed two additional independent replicas of 1 million unique cDNA reads from the same blood draw.

Donors were around 37 systemically healthy Caucasian individuals from Russia aged roughly 6 to 90 years. Each donor gave ten milliliters of peripheral blood, collected into EDTA-treated Vacutainer tubes. PBMCs were isolated by Ficoll-Paque density-gradient centrifugation, with at least 6 million obtained per sample. Trizol reagent was used to extract total RNA from the PBMCs, yielding at least 5.5 micrograms per sample. For every donor, flow cytometry on a PBMC aliquot measured the percentage of naive CD45RAhigh/CD27high T cells. In the germline V gene, CDR1 corresponds to KGHSH and CDR2 to LQKENI. The CDR3 goes from the cysteine to the phenylalanine over 17 residues. Kept here is only the CDR3 DNA, which spans 51 bases and is read in frame from base 1. Trimming removed 3 bases from V and 0 bases from J; the gene matches leave 8 bases unexplained. Points the paper makes about the study in general: A strong correlation was found between observed TCR beta diversity and the percentage of naive T cells measured by flow cytometry. Conclusive comparison of naive and antigen-experienced compartments was prevented by the profiling of bulk unsorted PBMCs. As age increased, observed TCR beta diversity per million T cells dropped in a roughly linear way, and a significant reduction was already evident by age 40. Estimates of total diversity based on one million sequenced T cells were considered lower bounds and underestimates. The CMV infection status of donors was not known, potentially confounding age-related changes in expanded clonotypes. Compared with the aged group, the long-lived group had more naive CD4+ T cells, fewer expanded clones and increased TCR diversity, suggesting age selection.

These data were also filed under a second study, of T cells of mothers and their children. The second study reports: The donors were nine systemically healthy Caucasian individuals, made up of three mothers and their six children. cDNA synthesis used all of the extracted RNA, with 1.5 ug of RNA in each 15 ul reaction. Sample barcodes and 2-4 random nucleotides were added via the M1S primer in the second PCR. Over 8.5 million TCR beta CDR3 reads came from each mother, compared with 2.5 million to 3.5 million reads from each child. Thymic selection shapes the output of TCR recombination in a similar way in related and unrelated pairs, and inherited differences have a minor effect. Related mother-child pairs always showed normalized repertoire overlap that was slightly higher than in unrelated mother-child pairs, though the difference was never significant. Persistent microchimeric T cell clones were not detected, at a sensitivity of approximately 100 clones per million clonotypes. To look for features that set related mother-child pairs apart from unrelated individuals, the researchers ran deep NGS to compare the TCR beta repertoires of mothers and children. The mean age was roughly 40 +/- 4 years for the mothers and about 12 +/- 4 years for the children. After adapters were ligated using NEBNext reagents, the libraries underwent 100+100 nt paired-end sequencing on an Illumina HiSeq 2000. To prevent cross-contamination, the mother and child libraries were prepared a month apart and were sequenced in separate runs. For each donor, somewhere between roughly 450,000 and 2,100,000 distinct TCR beta clonotypes were identified. Naive TCR beta clonotypes were estimated from low-frequency clonotypes matched to each donor's FACS-determined naive share, without sorting.

The specimen sequenced was blood. The chain employs TRBV18 and TRBJ1-3; TRBD1 fits 7 bases in the junction. The TCR was taken from a boy between 2 and 10 years old in good health. The DNA sequence is as follows: TGTGCCAGCTCACCGACCGGGACAGCCAACTCTGGAAACACCATATATTTT. Its product reads: CASSPTGTANSGNTIYF.